Listed below are T cell receptor beta chains from one sample, sequenced in a study of siplizumab effects on memory and regulatory T cells. Some clones are missing from TCRdb's copy, which holds only in-frame ones; the method was immunoSEQ multiplex PCR. The sample consists of around 78,000 clones, about 90% of them appearing once. Sequenced: CD8+ T cells sorted from blood. Receptors originate from a human donor in good health. Both conserved end residues are trimmed from each CDR3. Fields, in order: D gene, V gene, CDR3 protein. A D gene is named only where the DNA matches it firmly.

d_call: -; v_call: TRBV12-5; cdr3_aa: ASGPPYEQY
d_call: -; v_call: TRBV5-4; cdr3_aa: ASSLAAGGPYEQY
d_call: TRBD1; v_call: TRBV5-8; cdr3_aa: ASSLRPGQLTDTQY
d_call: -; v_call: TRBV27; cdr3_aa: ASSLSGGGNEQF
d_call: TRBD2; v_call: TRBV10-2; cdr3_aa: ASSPTSGTDTQY
d_call: -; v_call: TRBV7-9; cdr3_aa: ASTQGVYEQY
d_call: -; v_call: TRBV5-4; cdr3_aa: ASSLGQITDTQY
d_call: TRBD2; v_call: TRBV10-2; cdr3_aa: ASTGGAIRTDTQY
d_call: TRBD1; v_call: TRBV10-3; cdr3_aa: AISESRDSNYGYT
d_call: TRBD1; v_call: TRBV19; cdr3_aa: ASTPDREVSDTQY
d_call: -; v_call: TRBV10-3; cdr3_aa: AISEAGGQPQH
d_call: -; v_call: TRBV29-1; cdr3_aa: SVEGTHGNEQF
d_call: -; v_call: TRBV29-1; cdr3_aa: SVEGSITYEQY
d_call: -; v_call: TRBV7-9; cdr3_aa: ASSISGRLNTEAF
d_call: -; v_call: TRBV7-9; cdr3_aa: ASSLGPTANYGYT
d_call: -; v_call: TRBV4-2; cdr3_aa: ASSQRLDTEAF
d_call: TRBD2; v_call: TRBV9; cdr3_aa: ASSADDGGVAYNEQF
d_call: -; v_call: TRBV6-5; cdr3_aa: ASSYSNTNEKLF
d_call: -; v_call: TRBV7-9; cdr3_aa: ASSLPGADYGYT
d_call: -; v_call: TRBV7-8; cdr3_aa: ASSLAGAWETQY
d_call: TRBD1; v_call: TRBV5-4; cdr3_aa: ASSDRDRAGSPLH
d_call: -; v_call: TRBV27; cdr3_aa: ASSFLGNQIPNEQY
d_call: TRBD1; v_call: TRBV9; cdr3_aa: ASSPQGAGMYEQF
d_call: -; v_call: TRBV19; cdr3_aa: ASTIGSGAYEQY
d_call: TRBD2; v_call: TRBV5-6; cdr3_aa: ASSLDAGVETQY
d_call: -; v_call: TRBV19; cdr3_aa: ASSWGGHPNTEAF
d_call: TRBD2; v_call: TRBV2; cdr3_aa: ASSEPGLAGGLDTQY
d_call: -; v_call: TRBV27; cdr3_aa: ASSLSNNRAGEAF
d_call: -; v_call: TRBV19; cdr3_aa: ASSMSWGETQY
d_call: -; v_call: TRBV6-6; cdr3_aa: ASIQSEQGYEQY
d_call: TRBD2; v_call: TRBV14; cdr3_aa: ASSRTSGVWETQY
d_call: TRBD1; v_call: TRBV5-8; cdr3_aa: ASSLGTGYGLGNSPLH
d_call: -; v_call: TRBV13; cdr3_aa: AIAIEGKNTEAF
d_call: -; v_call: TRBV9; cdr3_aa: ASSVHSSWDEQY
d_call: -; v_call: TRBV2; cdr3_aa: ASSSLLTTPGETQY
d_call: -; v_call: TRBV29-1; cdr3_aa: SGTSVYGYT
d_call: TRBD1; v_call: TRBV5-5; cdr3_aa: ASSTGQGRDEQY
d_call: TRBD1; v_call: TRBV7-8; cdr3_aa: ASSSTTGITNEKLF
d_call: -; v_call: TRBV9; cdr3_aa: ASSVAWGVETQY
d_call: -; v_call: TRBV6-1; cdr3_aa: ASTDNSYEQY
d_call: TRBD2; v_call: TRBV19; cdr3_aa: ASNPSGSYNEQF
d_call: -; v_call: TRBV5-4; cdr3_aa: ASSLESGATDTQY
d_call: -; v_call: TRBV6-1; cdr3_aa: ASRGIVGLNYGYT
d_call: -; v_call: TRBV2; cdr3_aa: ASTPLGAGSYNEQF
d_call: -; v_call: TRBV13; cdr3_aa: ASSPRSNTGELF
d_call: TRBD1; v_call: TRBV27; cdr3_aa: ASSLSGTGVSYEQY
d_call: TRBD2; v_call: TRBV5-4; cdr3_aa: ASSYGLAGGYEQF
d_call: -; v_call: TRBV4-1; cdr3_aa: ASSPTITGELF